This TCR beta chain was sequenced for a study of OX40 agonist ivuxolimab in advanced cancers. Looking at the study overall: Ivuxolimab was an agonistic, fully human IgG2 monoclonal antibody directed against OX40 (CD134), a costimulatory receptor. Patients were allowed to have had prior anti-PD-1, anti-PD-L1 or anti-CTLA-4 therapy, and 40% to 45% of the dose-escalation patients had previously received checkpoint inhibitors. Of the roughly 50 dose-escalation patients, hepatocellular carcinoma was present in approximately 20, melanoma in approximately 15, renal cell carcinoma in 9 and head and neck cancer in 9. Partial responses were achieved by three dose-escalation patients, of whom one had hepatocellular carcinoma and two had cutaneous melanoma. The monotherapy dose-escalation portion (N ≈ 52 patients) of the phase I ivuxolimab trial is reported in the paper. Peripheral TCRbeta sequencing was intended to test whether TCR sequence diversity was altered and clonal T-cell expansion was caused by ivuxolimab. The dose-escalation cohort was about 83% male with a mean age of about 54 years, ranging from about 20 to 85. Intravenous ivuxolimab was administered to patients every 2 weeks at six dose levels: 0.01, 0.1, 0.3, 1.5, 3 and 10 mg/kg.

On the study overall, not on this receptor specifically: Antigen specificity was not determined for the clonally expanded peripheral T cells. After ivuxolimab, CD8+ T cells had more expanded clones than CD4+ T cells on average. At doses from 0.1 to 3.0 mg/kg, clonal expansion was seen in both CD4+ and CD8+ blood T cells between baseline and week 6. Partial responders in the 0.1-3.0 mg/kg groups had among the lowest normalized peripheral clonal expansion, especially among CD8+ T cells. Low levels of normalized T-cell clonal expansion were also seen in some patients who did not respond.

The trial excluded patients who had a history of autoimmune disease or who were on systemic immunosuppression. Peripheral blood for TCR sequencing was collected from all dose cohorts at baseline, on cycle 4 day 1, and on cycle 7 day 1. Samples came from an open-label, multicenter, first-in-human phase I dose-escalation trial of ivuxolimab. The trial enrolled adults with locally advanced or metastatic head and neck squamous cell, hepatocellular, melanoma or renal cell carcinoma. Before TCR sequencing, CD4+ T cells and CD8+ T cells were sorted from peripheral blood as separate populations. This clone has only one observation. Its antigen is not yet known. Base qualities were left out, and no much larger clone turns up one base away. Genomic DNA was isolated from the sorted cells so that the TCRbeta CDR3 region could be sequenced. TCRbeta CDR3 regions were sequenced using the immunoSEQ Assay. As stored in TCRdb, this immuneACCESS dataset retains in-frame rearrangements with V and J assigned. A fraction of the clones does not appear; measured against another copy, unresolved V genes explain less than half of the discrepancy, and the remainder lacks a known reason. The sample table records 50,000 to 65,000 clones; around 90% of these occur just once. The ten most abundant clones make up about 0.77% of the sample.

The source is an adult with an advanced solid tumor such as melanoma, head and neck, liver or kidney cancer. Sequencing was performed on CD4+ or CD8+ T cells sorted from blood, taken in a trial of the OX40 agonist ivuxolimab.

Here is the DNA: TGTGCCAGCAGCTTGTGGAGAAATGAGCAGTTCTTC. It specifies CASSLWRNEQFF. The rearrangement joined TRBV5-4 to TRBJ2-1; no D gene can be assigned with confidence. The CDR3 goes from the cysteine to the phenylalanine over 12 residues. Only the CDR3 part of the read is kept: 36 bases, read in frame from the first base. The V and J ends are trimmed by 1 base and 7 bases, leaving 6 bases between them. Via the germline V gene (reference sequence), CDR1 is SGHNT and CDR2 YYREEE.